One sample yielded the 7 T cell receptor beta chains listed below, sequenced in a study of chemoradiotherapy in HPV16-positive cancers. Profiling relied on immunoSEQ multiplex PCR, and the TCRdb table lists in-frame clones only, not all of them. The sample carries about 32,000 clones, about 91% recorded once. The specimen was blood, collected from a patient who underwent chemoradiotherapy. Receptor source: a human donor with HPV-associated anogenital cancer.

The CDR3 here is CASKRGGYEQYF. The CDR3, as DNA: TGTGCCAGCAAGCGGGGGGGGTACGAGCAGTACTTC. The genes are TRBV21-1 and TRBJ2-7; the table's TRBD2 call for D was not verified on the DNA. TRBV21-1 is a pseudogene. The CDR3 runs 12 residues.

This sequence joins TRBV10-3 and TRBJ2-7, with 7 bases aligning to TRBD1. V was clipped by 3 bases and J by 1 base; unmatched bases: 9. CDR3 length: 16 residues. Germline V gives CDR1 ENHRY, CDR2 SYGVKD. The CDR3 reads CAISEPDRTGSYEQYF. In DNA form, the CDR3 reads TGTGCCATCAGTGAACCCGACCGGACAGGTTCCTACGAGCAGTACTTC.

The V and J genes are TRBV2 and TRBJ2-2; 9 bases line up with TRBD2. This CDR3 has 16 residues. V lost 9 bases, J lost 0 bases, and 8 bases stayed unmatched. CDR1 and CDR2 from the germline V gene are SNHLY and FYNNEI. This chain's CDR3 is CARSLGTSSNTGELFF. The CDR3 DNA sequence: TGTGCCAGGAGCCTTGGGACTAGCTCGAACACCGGGGAGCTGTTTTTT. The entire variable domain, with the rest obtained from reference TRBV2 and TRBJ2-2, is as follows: EPEVTQTPSHQVTQMGQEVILRCVPISNHLYFYWYRQILGQKVEFLVSFYNNEISEKSEIFDDQFSVERPDGSNFTLKIRSTKLEDSAMYFCARSLGTSSNTGELFFGEGSRLTVL.

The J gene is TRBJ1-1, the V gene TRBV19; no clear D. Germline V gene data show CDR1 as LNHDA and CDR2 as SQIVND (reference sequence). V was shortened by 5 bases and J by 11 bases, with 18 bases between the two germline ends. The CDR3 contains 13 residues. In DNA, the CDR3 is TGTGCCAGTAGTGAGCCCGGGGTCAAGGAGGCTTTCTTT. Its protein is CASSEPGVKEAFF.

CDR3 coding DNA: TGTGCCAGCTCACCAGACAGGGTGGAGGGTCAGCCCCAGCATTTT. It encodes CASSPDRVEGQPQHF. The J gene is TRBJ1-5, the V gene TRBV18; 7 bases align to TRBD1. This CDR3 region has 15 residues. Germline values: CDR1 KGHSH, CDR2 LQKENI. J gave up 6 bases and V 2 bases, and 7 bases lay outside the gene matches.

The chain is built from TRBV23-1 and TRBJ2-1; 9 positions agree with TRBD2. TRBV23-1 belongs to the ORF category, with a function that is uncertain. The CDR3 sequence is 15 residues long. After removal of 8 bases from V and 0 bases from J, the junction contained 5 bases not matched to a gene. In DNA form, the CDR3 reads TGCGCCAGCGTGGATAGCGGGAGCTCCTACAATGAGCAGTTCTTC. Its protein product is CASVDSGSSYNEQFF.

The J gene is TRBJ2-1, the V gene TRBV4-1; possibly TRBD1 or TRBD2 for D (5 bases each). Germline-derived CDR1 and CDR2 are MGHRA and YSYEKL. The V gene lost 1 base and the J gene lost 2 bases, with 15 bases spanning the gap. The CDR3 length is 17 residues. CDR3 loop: CASSQGTARGAYNEQFF. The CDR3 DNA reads TGCGCCAGCAGCCAAGGAACGGCTAGAGGGGCCTACAATGAGCAGTTCTTC.